The next 17 T cell receptor beta chains were all read from a single sample in a study of CD8 T cells in Susac syndrome. A quantity of about 0.5 to 1 ug RNA underwent reverse transcription using random hexamers. TCRdb re-analysed the immunoSEQ multiplex PCR reads in MiXCR, keeping a single row per CDR3 protein. The sample has approximately 190,000 distinct CDR3 sequences; approximately 95% are singletons. Sequencing input: CD8+ T cells from PBMCs. Receptor source: a human donor with Susac syndrome.

The DNA of the CDR3 is TGCAGTGCTAGAGGGGCGCAGGGTACGGAGACCCAGTACTTC. Translating it yields CSARGAQGTETQYF. V is TRBV20-1 and J is TRBJ2-5; D possibly corresponds to TRBD1 (5 bases). Trimming stripped 1 base from V and 5 bases from J, with 14 bases between. CDR3 length: 14 residues. Germline V lookup: CDR1 DFQATT, CDR2 SNEGSKA (reference sequence).

The chain uses TRBV3-1 and TRBJ1-1; 8 nucleotides agree with TRBD1. Losses at the gene ends were 5 bases for V and 5 bases for J; bases not matched to a gene: 10. The CDR3 contains 15 residues. CDR1 is LGHDT and CDR2 is YNNKEL in the germline V gene (reference sequence). CDR3 nucleotide sequence: TGTGCCAGCAGCTCATCTGGACAGGGTATAACTGAAGCTTTCTTT. Residues: CASSSSGQGITEAFF.

V and J are TRBV7-8 and TRBJ2-2, with unresolved D. The CDR3 totals 15 residues. V was clipped by 5 bases and J by 4 bases, with 14 bases between them. Germline-derived CDR1 and CDR2 are SGHVS and FQNEAQ. The CDR3 nucleotides read TGTGCCAGCAGCCAAGAAATTTCCCGCACCGGGGAGCTGTTTTTT. Translated, it gives CASSQEISRTGELFF.

This clonotype was detected only once. The rearrangement joins TRBV9 to TRBJ2-3; maybe TRBD1 (5 bases). There are 14 residues in the CDR3. Trimming shortened V by 0 bases and J by 2 bases, and 7 bases separated the two germline ends. In germline, CDR1 is SGDLS, CDR2 YYNGEE. DNA of the CDR3: TGTGCCAGCAGCGTAGGACAGAACACAGATACGCAGTATTTT. This codes for CASSVGQNTDTQYF.

This rearrangement joins TRBV5-1 to TRBJ2-7; 8 bases line up with TRBD1. Germline V gene sequence: CDR1 SGHRS, CDR2 YFSETQ. The CDR3 runs to 12 residues. The V gene end was trimmed by 6 bases and the J gene end by 5 bases; junction bases not matched to a gene: 4. CDR3 nucleotide sequence: TGCGCCAGCACGGCAGGGGGCAACGAGCAGTACTTC. Protein: CASTAGGNEQYF.

The chain recombines TRBV7-9 with TRBJ2-6; D not certain. Germline V gene data show CDR1 as SEHNR and CDR2 as FQNEAQ (reference sequence). Trimming took off 5 bases at V and 0 bases at J, with 5 bases between the two ends. The CDR3 consists of 14 residues. CDR3 loop: CASSTGSGANVLTF. DNA for the CDR3: TGTGCCAGCAGCACCGGCTCTGGGGCCAACGTCCTGACTTTC.

In DNA form, the CDR3 reads TGCGCCAGCAGCCAAGTTATTTGGACTAGTACAGGGGAGCAGTTCTTC. It specifies CASSQVIWTSTGEQFF. The chain uses TRBV4-1 and TRBJ2-1; D possibly corresponds to TRBD2 (7 bases). The CDR3 runs to 16 residues. The germline V and J ends were trimmed by 1 base and 10 bases, with 20 bases remaining between them. The germline V gene has CDR1 MGHRA and CDR2 YSYEKL.

This clonotype showed up just once. The chain uses TRBV5-4 and TRBJ2-6; unclear D gene. V lost 2 bases and J 3 bases, leaving 6 bases between the germline ends. The CDR3 is made up of 14 amino acids. Germline CDR1 reads SGHNT; CDR2 reads YYREEE (reference sequence). CDR3 amino acids: CASSLPGGANVLTF. Written as DNA, the CDR3 is TGTGCCAGCAGCTTACCAGGTGGGGCCAACGTCCTGACTTTC.

This clonotype was detected once. The chain joins TRBV12-3 or TRBV12-4 to TRBJ1-6; TRBD1 is a possible D gene (5 bases). The CDR3 loop spans 13 amino acids. Trimming stripped 3 bases from V and 15 bases from J, with 15 bases between. DNA of the CDR3: TGTGCCAGCAGTTTGTCGACAGCCGCTGTCCTCCACTTT. Encoded protein: CASSLSTAAVLHF.

This chain uses TRBV25-1 with TRBJ2-7, with a weak D call TRBD1 (6 bases). The V and J ends lost 4 bases and 5 bases respectively, with 15 bases between them. The CDR3 spans 14 residues. The germline gives CDR1 MGHDK, CDR2 SYGVNS. CDR3 nucleotides: TGTGCCAGCAGTGTTAAGACAGGTTTTGACGAGCAGTACTTC. This codes for CASSVKTGFDEQYF.

This clonotype was detected once. The chain recombines TRBV4-1 with TRBJ2-7, with 7 bases aligning to TRBD1. This CDR3 is 15 amino acids long. Germline-derived CDR1 and CDR2 are MGHRA and YSYEKL. V was pared by 4 bases and J by 7 bases, with 13 bases of the junction left unmatched. CDR3 sequence (DNA): TGCGCCAGCAGCCCCCTGACAGGGACATTAAGGGAGCAGTACTTC. Encoded protein: CASSPLTGTLREQYF.

V gene TRBV30 combines with J gene TRBJ2-1; the match to TRBD1 covers 7 bases. Germline trimming cut 1 base from V and 15 bases from J; bases unmatched to any gene: 6. The CDR3 runs to 11 residues. Per the germline V gene, CDR1 is GTSNPN and CDR2 is SVGIG (reference sequence). For the CDR3, the DNA is TGTGCCTGGAGTGCCAACAGGGGCCCGTTCTTC. It is translated as CAWSANRGPFF.

The CDR3 nucleotides read TGCAGTGCTAGACTAAGCGGGGGGGGTGATACGCAGTATTTT. This sequence encodes CSARLSGGGDTQYF. The chain carries TRBV20-1 and TRBJ2-3, with 10 bases fitting TRBD2. The junction had 5 bases not matched to a gene; V was cut back by 2 bases and J by 6 bases. CDR3 length equals 14 residues. The V gene's germline CDR1 is DFQATT and CDR2 SNEGSKA (reference sequence).

This clonotype was recorded once. The V call is TRBV4-1, the J call TRBJ1-1, with a tentative D call TRBD1 (5 bases). The CDR3 spans 15 residues. V was pared by 5 bases and J by 0 bases, with 13 bases between. Germline V CDR1 and CDR2: MGHRA, YSYEKL. The CDR3 DNA follows: TGCGCCAGCAGCATCCGACAGATCATGAACACTGAAGCTTTCTTT. Residues: CASSIRQIMNTEAFF.

The chain links TRBV19 to TRBJ1-5; TRBD1 might be the D (6 bases). The CDR3 has 13 residues. The ends were cut back, 4 bases at V and 5 bases at J, with 9 bases in the middle. The germline V gene encodes CDR1 LNHDA and CDR2 SQIVND (reference sequence). The CDR3 spells CASSKDRYQPQHF. Written as DNA, the CDR3 is TGTGCCAGTAGTAAGGACAGATATCAGCCCCAGCATTTT.

The chain joins TRBV5-6 to TRBJ2-7; D uncertain. Trimming stripped 0 bases from V and 2 bases from J, with 9 bases between. The CDR3 covers 14 residues. Germline CDR1 is SGHDT and CDR2 is YYEEEE. CDR3 loop: CASSLAARPYEQYF. CDR3 DNA: TGTGCCAGCAGCTTGGCTGCCCGCCCCTACGAGCAGTACTTC.

The CDR3 DNA reads TGTGCCAGCAGCGTTACAGGGAGTAACACTGAAGCTTTCTTT. Protein sequence: CASSVTGSNTEAFF. The chain is built from TRBV9 and TRBJ1-1; a weak D match, TRBD1 (6 bases). Germline CDR1 and CDR2: SGDLS and YYNGEE. The V end lost 2 bases, the J end lost 2 bases, and 10 bases lay between the germline ends. The CDR3 extends over 14 amino acids.